The 32 T cell receptor beta chains listed next were all sequenced from one sample in a study of blood T cell repertoires in COVID-19. The table came from immunoSEQ multiplex PCR; TCRdb's copy has only in-frame clones and leaves some out. The data contain roughly 430,000 clones, 70% to 90% of them singletons. Source material: PBMCs or T cells enriched from blood (not recorded which). These receptors were collected from a young woman who had been exposed to COVID-19.

This sequence joins TRBV2 and TRBJ1-2; D not certain. V lost 3 bases and J 5 bases, leaving 7 bases between the germline ends. Germline V gene data show CDR1 as SNHLY and CDR2 as FYNNEI. The CDR3 extends over 12 amino acids. CDR3 sequence reads: CASSDSGYGYTF. For the CDR3, the DNA is TGTGCCAGCAGTGATTCCGGGTATGGCTACACCTTC.

The chain is built from TRBV19 and TRBJ1-6, with D uncertain. V gave up 3 bases and J gave up 9 bases, with 9 bases separating them. CDR1 LNHDA and CDR2 SQIVND come from the germline V gene (reference sequence). The CDR3 length is 13 residues. In nucleotides, the CDR3 is TGTGCCAGTAGTATGTGGTCCGGTTCACCCCTCCACTTT. This encodes CASSMWSGSPLHF. Based on the CDR3 plus reference TRBV19 and TRBJ1-6, the full variable domain is DGGITQSPKYLFRKEGQNVTLSCEQNLNHDAMYWYRQDPGQGLRLIYYSQIVNDFQKGDIAEGYSVSREKKESFPLTVTSAQKNPTAFYLCASSMWSGSPLHFGNGTRLTVT.

This clone showed up just a few times. The V gene is TRBV19, the J gene TRBJ2-5; 10 bases match TRBD1. Germline CDR1 LNHDA, CDR2 SQIVND (reference sequence). The CDR3 runs to 15 residues. V was pared by 4 bases and J by 4 bases, with 6 bases of the junction left unmatched. CDR3 region: CASSTRQGAGETQYF. CDR3 bases: TGTGCCAGTAGTACCCGACAGGGGGCGGGAGAGACCCAGTACTTC.

The V gene is TRBV2, the J gene TRBJ1-6; TRBD1 matches at 11 bases. This CDR3 spans 14 amino acids. Germline loops: CDR1 SNHLY, CDR2 FYNNEI. The junction had 7 bases not matched to a gene; V was cut back by 8 bases and J by 10 bases. CDR3 residues: CASLRTGGYSPLHF. The CDR3 DNA reads TGTGCCAGCCTCCGGACAGGGGGCTACTCACCCCTCCACTTT.

The gene calls are TRBV6-5 and TRBJ1-6; tentatively, D is TRBD1 (6 bases). The CDR3 has 14 amino acids. V was cut by 5 bases and J by 7 bases, with 12 bases left in between. The V gene's germline CDR1 is MNHEY and CDR2 SVGAGI. For the CDR3, the DNA is TGTGCCAGCAGTACTCAGGGGATCAATTCACCCCTCCACTTT. Encoded protein: CASSTQGINSPLHF.

The V gene is TRBV5-6, the J gene TRBJ1-2; D unresolved. Trimming removed 2 bases at V and 1 base at J, with 9 bases between. This CDR3 spans 14 amino acids. Germline values: CDR1 SGHDT, CDR2 YYEEEE. The CDR3 reads CASSFLPGNYGYTF. CDR3 coding DNA: TGTGCCAGCAGCTTCCTGCCAGGTAACTATGGCTACACCTTC.

The chain recombines TRBV18 with TRBJ1-1; TRBD1 agrees at 9 bases. This CDR3 region has 15 residues. Per the germline V gene, CDR1 is KGHSH and CDR2 is LQKENI. V lost 1 base, J lost 4 bases, and 4 bases stayed unmatched. The CDR3 reads CASSPRTGDTTEAFF. The CDR3 DNA sequence: TGTGCCAGCTCACCACGGACAGGGGATACCACTGAAGCTTTCTTT.

This clone was found once. The rearrangement joins TRBV28 to TRBJ1-2; TRBD1 might be the D (5 bases). The CDR3 is made up of 13 amino acids. Germline V lookup: CDR1 MDHEN, CDR2 SYDVKM. V lost 6 bases and J 4 bases, leaving 12 bases between the germline ends. The CDR3: CASRPPGGYGYTF. The DNA for the CDR3 is TGTGCCAGCAGGCCCCCGGGGGGCTATGGCTACACCTTC.

J is TRBJ2-7 and V is TRBV5-5; D unclear. Germline V lookup: CDR1 SGHKS, CDR2 YYEKEE (reference sequence). V was pared by 4 bases and J by 3 bases, with 11 bases between. The CDR3 extends over 13 amino acids. CDR3 nucleotide sequence: TGTGCCAGCAGCCCCCTGCTACGCTACGAGCAGTACTTC. This codes for CASSPLLRYEQYF.

The chain carries TRBV11-3 and TRBJ1-2, with 11 bases that match TRBD1. The CDR3 sequence is 20 residues long. Germline CDR1 is SGHNT and CDR2 is YENEEA. Trimming cost V 2 bases and J 6 bases; bases outside gene matches: 20. The CDR3 region is CASSLKRTRDRGIGWDGYTF. DNA for the CDR3: TGTGCCAGCAGCTTAAAACGGACCCGGGACAGGGGGATTGGATGGGATGGCTACACCTTC.

The rearrangement uses TRBV20-1 and TRBJ1-2; D is unclear. Per germline, CDR1 DFQATT and CDR2 SNEGSKA (reference sequence). CDR3 length equals 12 residues. Deletions cut 3 bases from V and 7 bases from J, with 12 bases between. CDR3 DNA sequence: TGCAGTGCTAGTGTAGTGGGCCTTGGCTACACCTTC. This encodes CSASVVGLGYTF.

The chain couples TRBV6-6 to TRBJ2-6; TRBD2 might be the D (5 bases). Germline assignment: CDR1 MNHNY and CDR2 SVGAGI (reference sequence). This CDR3 spans 15 amino acids. Trimming removed 6 bases at V and 1 base at J, with 10 bases between. The DNA for the CDR3 is TGTGCCAGCAGCCAGACTACGTCTGGGGCCAACGTCCTGACTTTC. Translation: CASSQTTSGANVLTF.

Only a few counts were recorded for this clone. The rearrangement joins TRBV3-1 (or the pseudogene TRBV3-2) to TRBJ2-7, with D tentatively TRBD2 (5 bases). This CDR3 region has 13 residues. Germline CDR1 and CDR2: LGHDT and YNNKEL (reference sequence). V was cut by 1 base and J by 7 bases, with 11 bases left in between. The CDR3 loop is CASSQVGSGEQYF. The CDR3 bases are TGTGCCAGCAGCCAAGTTGGTTCGGGGGAGCAGTACTTC.

The CDR3 here is CASSLKGDTGELFF. The CDR3 DNA sequence: TGTGCCAGCAGTTTAAAGGGGGACACCGGGGAGCTGTTTTTT. The chain couples TRBV27 to TRBJ2-2; a possible D gene is TRBD1 (6 bases). Trimming stripped 2 bases from V and 3 bases from J, with 7 bases between. CDR1 is MNHEY, CDR2 SMNVEV, per germline (reference sequence). There are 14 residues in the CDR3.

The table lists this clone with a few counts. V is TRBV28 and J is TRBJ1-1; TRBD1 matches 7 bases. This CDR3 has 14 residues. CDR1 and CDR2 (germline): MDHEN, SYDVKM. Trimming took 3 bases from V and 8 from J; bases not matched to a gene: 9. The CDR3 DNA sequence: TGTGCCAGCAGTTTGACAGGGTCCGGGTACGAAGCTTTCTTT. As protein: CASSLTGSGYEAFF.

V and J are TRBV28 and TRBJ2-1, with 7 bases identical to TRBD1. The J segment lost 2 bases and the V segment lost 2 bases, leaving 6 bases of the junction unmatched. Germline V gene data show CDR1 as MDHEN and CDR2 as SYDVKM. The CDR3 runs 16 residues. The CDR3 protein is CASSLDIGTAYNEQFF. CDR3 coding DNA: TGTGCCAGCAGTTTAGACATCGGGACAGCCTACAATGAGCAGTTCTTC.

The chain couples TRBV7-9 to TRBJ2-7, with D perhaps TRBD2 (5 bases). Trimming removed 1 base from V and 10 bases from J, with 11 bases in between. Germline V gives CDR1 SEHNR, CDR2 FQNEAQ (reference sequence). The CDR3 runs 12 residues. Written as DNA, the CDR3 is TGTGCCAGCAGCTTAGGGTCCGGGGAACAGTACTTC. As protein: CASSLGSGEQYF. Full variable domain (remainder filled in from reference TRBV7-9 and TRBJ2-7): DTGVSQNPRHKITKRGQNVTFRCDPISEHNRLYWYRQTLGQGPEFLTYFQNEAQLEKSRLLSDRFSAERPKGSFSTLEIQRTEQGDSAMYLCASSLGSGEQYFGPGTRLTVT.

The J gene is TRBJ1-2, the V gene TRBV24-1; no clear D. The CDR3 runs to 13 residues. Trimming took 3 bases from V and 4 from J, leaving 8 bases between them. From germline, CDR1 is KGHDR and CDR2 SFDVKD. The CDR3 protein is CATSDHGLYGYTF. Written as DNA, the CDR3 is TGTGCCACCAGTGATCACGGACTCTATGGCTACACCTTC.

The chain combines TRBV3-1 (or the pseudogene TRBV3-2) with TRBJ1-1; TRBD1 matches at 7 bases. The V gene's germline CDR1 is LGHDT and CDR2 YNNKEL (reference sequence). The V segment lost 5 bases and the J segment 0 bases; nucleotides outside the gene matches: 9. The CDR3 has 16 amino acids. The CDR3 loop is CASSKWTGLLNTEAFF. DNA of the CDR3: TGTGCCAGCAGCAAATGGACAGGATTATTGAACACTGAAGCTTTCTTT.

This chain uses TRBV19 with TRBJ1-2; TRBD1 is a possible D gene (6 bases). The CDR3 spans 14 residues. Germline CDR1 LNHDA, CDR2 SQIVND (reference sequence). V shed 6 bases and J shed 5 bases, with 16 bases lying between them. The CDR3: CASSGTPYPYGYTF. The CDR3 nucleotides read TGTGCCAGTAGCGGGACACCCTACCCTTATGGCTACACCTTC. The complete variable domain, with remaining parts taken from reference TRBV19 and TRBJ1-2, reads DGGITQSPKYLFRKEGQNVTLSCEQNLNHDAMYWYRQDPGQGLRLIYYSQIVNDFQKGDIAEGYSVSREKKESFPLTVTSAQKNPTAFYLCASSGTPYPYGYTFGSGTRLTVV.

This chain uses TRBV9 with TRBJ1-6; the match to TRBD1 covers 7 bases. The germline gives CDR1 SGDLS, CDR2 YYNGEE. There are 15 residues in the CDR3. V shed 2 bases and J 6 bases; nucleotides not matched to a gene: 5. This CDR3 reads CASSVTGSGNSPLHF. The DNA for the CDR3 is TGTGCCAGCAGCGTGACAGGGTCAGGTAATTCACCCCTCCACTTT.

The chain joins TRBV4-3 to TRBJ1-5; no firm D call. Trimming took 0 bases from V and 0 from J, leaving 9 bases between them. Germline CDR1 LGHNA, CDR2 YSLEER. This CDR3 has 16 amino acids. The CDR3 reads CASSQDYASSNQPQHF. The CDR3 region has the DNA TGCGCCAGCAGCCAAGATTACGCCAGTAGCAATCAGCCCCAGCATTTT.

The chain recombines TRBV19 with TRBJ1-3; possibly TRBD1 for D (5 bases). Looked up from germline, CDR1 is LNHDA and CDR2 is SQIVND (reference sequence). The length of the CDR3 is 16 residues. Deletions cut 6 bases from V and 4 bases from J, with 19 bases between. The CDR3 sequence is CASRSARAGSGNTIYF. In DNA form, the CDR3 reads TGTGCCAGTAGATCCGCCCGGGCAGGGTCCGGAAACACCATATATTTT.

The rearrangement links TRBV3-1 (or the pseudogene TRBV3-2) to TRBJ2-5, with 9 bases aligning to TRBD2. The CDR3 consists of 17 residues. The V segment lost 4 bases and the J segment 5 bases; nucleotides outside the gene matches: 14. From germline, CDR1 is LGHDT and CDR2 YNNKEL (reference sequence). CDR3 in amino acids: CASSRSSGLATGETQYF. CDR3 coding DNA: TGTGCCAGCAGCCGTTCCTCTGGACTAGCGACGGGGGAGACCCAGTACTTC.

This chain connects TRBV28 to TRBJ2-2; 10 bases align to TRBD2. CDR1 is MDHEN and CDR2 is SYDVKM in the germline V gene. The CDR3 is made up of 18 amino acids. V shed 2 bases and J 4 bases; nucleotides not matched to a gene: 10. Written as DNA, the CDR3 is TGTGCCAGCAGTTTAGGGCTAGCGGGAGTCGCTCGCACCGGGGAGCTGTTTTTT. Protein product: CASSLGLAGVARTGELFF.

The sample holds a few counts of this clone. The chain links TRBV7-6 to TRBJ2-2; TRBD2 is a possible D gene (5 bases). V was shortened by 3 bases and J by 1 base, with 12 bases between the two germline ends. The CDR3 is made up of 16 amino acids. Germline CDR1 is SGHVS and CDR2 is FNYEAQ. CDR3: CASSFPEGENTGELFF. CDR3 nucleotides: TGTGCCAGCAGCTTCCCAGAGGGAGAGAACACCGGGGAGCTGTTTTTT.

The V gene is TRBV28, the J gene TRBJ1-5; TRBD1 aligns across 10 bases. CDR1 is MDHEN and CDR2 is SYDVKM in the germline V gene. There are 17 residues in the CDR3. J gave up 7 bases and V 6 bases, and 15 bases lay outside the gene matches. DNA for the CDR3: TGTGCCAGCAGCAGAAGGGACAGGGGATTAAGAGAGCAGCCCCAGCATTTT. Translated: CASSRRDRGLREQPQHF. Complete variable domain (other parts from reference TRBV28 and TRBJ1-5): DVKVTQSSRYLVKRTGEKVFLECVQDMDHENMFWYRQDPGLGLRLIYFSYDVKMKEKGDIPEGYSVSREKKERFSLILESASTNQTSMYLCASSRRDRGLREQPQHFGDGTRLSIL.

The chain uses TRBV6-4 and TRBJ1-3, with D unclear. CDR3 size: 16 residues. Germline-derived CDR1 and CDR2 are MRHNA and SNTAGT. V lost 11 bases to trimming and J lost 0 bases, with 20 bases between them. This chain's CDR3 is CARTKGASVSGNTIYF. In DNA, the CDR3 is TGTGCCCGCACGAAGGGAGCGTCAGTCTCTGGAAACACCATATATTTT.

V is TRBV19 and J is TRBJ2-1, with 10 nucleotides matching TRBD2. CDR3 length equals 14 residues. J lost 2 bases, V lost 8 bases, and 3 bases had no gene match. Germline V gene sequence: CDR1 LNHDA, CDR2 SQIVND (reference sequence). The CDR3 sequence is CASQAGGPYNEQFF. DNA for the CDR3: TGTGCCAGTCAAGCGGGGGGGCCCTACAATGAGCAGTTCTTC.

The rearrangement links TRBV7-2 to TRBJ1-1, with TRBD1 matching over 9 bases. Germline CDR1 and CDR2: SGHTA and FQGNSA. Trimming removed 5 bases from V and 4 bases from J; junction bases left unmatched: 8. CDR3 length: 15 amino acids. The CDR3 bases are TGTGCCAGCAGCACCCGGACAGGGGCACGCACTGAAGCTTTCTTT. Translated: CASSTRTGARTEAFF.

This chain joins TRBV28 and TRBJ1-5; D unclear. CDR1 and CDR2 from the germline V gene are MDHEN and SYDVKM. The CDR3 length is 15 residues. Trimming removed 5 bases from V and 3 bases from J, with 14 bases in between. The CDR3 sequence: CASSIRSGNNQPQHF. CDR3 DNA sequence: TGTGCCAGCAGTATCCGGTCAGGCAACAATCAGCCCCAGCATTTT.

This rearrangement joins TRBV7-3 to TRBJ2-7; possibly TRBD1 for D (5 bases). V was pared by 1 base and J by 3 bases, with 7 bases between. Germline V gene data show CDR1 as SGHTA and CDR2 as FQGTGA. The CDR3 sequence is 13 residues long. The CDR3 region has the DNA TGTGCCAGCAGCTTAAGACAGAACTACGAGCAGTACTTC. Its protein product is CASSLRQNYEQYF.